The subject of this entry is one T cell receptor (beta chain). Its antigen is unidentified. The source of the sample is a study of T cells after yellow fever vaccination. In germline, CDR1 is MGHDK, CDR2 SYGVNS. After removal of 4 bases from V and 4 bases from J, the junction contained 3 bases not matched to a gene. This CDR3 spans 14 amino acids. General study points: Subsequent booster samples again held most clones from primary vaccination (under 98% CD4, 85% to 90% CD8).

A single record per CDR3 protein comes from TCRdb applying MiXCR to the 5' RACE reads. The table includes 250,000 or so distinct CDR3 sequences, approximately 3.5% detected once. This sequence originates from a man younger than 30 who received the YFV17D yellow fever vaccine. This chain uses TRBV25-1 with TRBJ2-7; 11 positions match TRBD1. The input for sequencing was PBMCs, taken 15 days after the yellow fever booster vaccination. CDR3 loop: CASSGGQGVYEQYF. CDR3 nucleotides: TGTGCCAGCAGTGGGGGACAGGGGGTTTACGAGCAGTACTTC.